This T cell receptor beta chain was found in a study of blood T cell repertoires in COVID-19. The overall study: Sources were T cells, B-cell-depleted T cells, or PBMCs; the material itself was cDNA or gDNA.

The cohort comprised adults aged about 18 to 100 years residing in under 25 US areas. The study assigned cohorts using participant-reported clinical history. V lost 0 bases to trimming and J lost 6 bases, with 10 bases between them. This CDR3 is built from 14 residues. Germline CDR1 reads SGDLS; CDR2 reads YYNGEE. Authors' analysis steps: From reference gene primer amplification, estimates of nucleated cell counts were derived. The assay was immunoSEQ multiplex PCR, and TCRdb's table has in-frame clones only and misses some. V and J calls and clone size are those listed in that table; D and trimming were worked out from the DNA. The table records around 200,000 clones, around 89% of them present only once.

The chain is built from TRBV9 and TRBJ2-1; possibly TRBD1 for D (5 bases). The clonotype was recovered from a woman in her twenties or thirties who had recovered from COVID-19. Material for sequencing was PBMCs or T cells enriched from blood (not recorded which). CDR3 DNA sequence: TGTGCCAGCAGCGTAGGTGGCAGGGCCAATGAGCAGTTCTTC. The encoded protein is CASSVGGRANEQFF.